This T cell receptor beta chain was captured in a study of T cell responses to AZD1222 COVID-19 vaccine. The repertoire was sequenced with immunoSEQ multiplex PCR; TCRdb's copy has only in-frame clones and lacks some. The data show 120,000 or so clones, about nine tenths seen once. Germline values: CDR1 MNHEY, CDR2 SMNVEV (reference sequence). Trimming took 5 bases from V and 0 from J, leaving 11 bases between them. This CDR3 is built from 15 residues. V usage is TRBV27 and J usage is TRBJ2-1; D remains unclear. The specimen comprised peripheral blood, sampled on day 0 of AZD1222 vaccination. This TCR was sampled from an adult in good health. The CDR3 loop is CASSARRSSYNEQFF. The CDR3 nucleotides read TGTGCCAGCAGTGCCCGTAGGAGCTCCTACAATGAGCAGTTCTTC.